This T cell receptor (beta chain) was identified during a study of long-term antiretroviral therapy in people with HIV (dated by TCRdb to between 2020 and 2023). Some background on the complete study: Collection of the earliest samples took place about a decade ahead of the 2015 WHO recommendation for immediate ART, at a time when ART was typically delayed until CD4 counts fell. Whether ART initiation and durable HIV suppression were associated with changes in peripheral blood TRB repertoire composition and diversity was tested in a retrospective serial study. From some 27 adults with confirmed HIV infection, the cohort provided around 180 cryopreserved PBMC samples, gathered serially across a mean of approximately six years (range 1-12). Among the 25 to 30 participants with HIV, approximately 10 were female. No cross-contamination during QIAcube processing turned up in test extractions that ran a monoclonal T-cell line alongside 33 polyclonal samples.

Inclusion was restricted to participants for whom at least one PBMC sample before ART initiation and at least two post-ART samples were available. All participants with HIV were treated in the United States of America. Cryopreserved samples of about 0.95-11 million PBMC were thawed and washed before DNA extraction. At the time of the earliest PBMC sample for each participant with HIV, ages ranged from roughly 20 to 60 years. PBMC samples from each participant spanned 1-4 timepoints before ART initiation and 2-8 timepoints after ART initiation, with a median of 7 samples. For every participant, serial HIV viral load, CD4+ T-cell count, ART history and demographic data were obtained. Genomic DNA was extracted from unsorted PBMC with a Qiagen kit on a QIAcube, with processing performed in batches of 12 samples. Concerning this clone: Its recognized antigen is unknown. One base away there is no much larger clone; base qualities are not given.

Germline trimming amounts to 2 bases on V and 6 bases on J, with 6 as the count of junction bases outside the gene matches. From the cysteine up to the phenylalanine, the CDR3 has a length of 14 residues. Only the CDR3 portion is preserved as DNA: 42 bases, with reading frame beginning at the first base. For CDR1 and CDR2, the germline V gene (reference sequence) lists SEHNR and FQNEAQ. The immunoSEQ hsTCRB v3.0 assay was used at survey level resolution to sequence the TRB variable region. A depth of roughly 35,000-55,000 T-cell genomes per sample was targeted for TRB sequencing. TRB libraries were pooled and sequenced on an Illumina MiSeq using a v3 150-cycle kit. As for the authors' bioinformatics: Repertoire analysis was run in R within a reproducible Nextflow workflow that covered QC, data transformation and analysis. LymphoSeq2, an R package for AIRR-Seq data exploration, was used to implement custom analyses. Four samples yielding fewer than 5000 total TRB sequences were excluded, leaving around 190 analyzed HIV repertoires. Among the 180 to 200 retained HIV repertoires, some 60 were collected before ART initiation and 129 after ART initiation. Each repertoire was downsampled to 5000 TRB nucleotide sequences, and summary statistics were averaged across 100 downsampling iterations. The analysis kept only TRB sequences whose CDR3 regions were at least seven amino acids long. Diversity was assessed using a clonality score derived from Shannon entropy and using the Gini coefficient. Repertoire networks linked the top 5000 CDR3 amino acid sequences whenever two sequences differed by an edit distance of one. For TRB CDR3 amino acid sequences, GLIPH2 was used to predict antigen specificity groups and MHC restriction. To flag known CMV, EBV, HIV or tissue antigen associations, CDR3 amino acid sequences were matched against VDJdb and McPAS-TCR. Pre-ART, post-ART and control groups were compared with Wilcoxon signed-rank tests and Holm-Bonferroni correction. What TCRdb holds here is the immuneACCESS table cut down to in-frame rearrangements. Part of the clones is not present; checked against another copy, under half of the missing clones reflect an unresolved V gene, and the others are unexplained. Clone size and V and J calls were adopted from that table, with D and trimming inferred from the DNA. Here the sample has over 10,000 clones; 88% occur a single time. The ten largest clonotypes hold 22% of the sample.

Study-wide findings and limitations: Inferences about post-ART repertoire changes are limited because no data were available on ART adherence, viral resistance or therapy changes. Because pre-ART samples had limited cell numbers, unsorted PBMC were profiled rather than sorted CD4+ and CD8+ T cells. The samples were dated from the mid-2000s to the late 2010s, and the ART regimens that were used may be less effective than current ART regimens. CDR3 length ranges in HIV repertoires were narrower than in controls, and network structure suggested an antigen-experienced repertoire with only a slight naive shift after ART. Since PBMC availability was limited, sequencing covered only the TCR beta chain, with no alpha chain pairing. Starting ART was linked to a significant rise in TRB diversity, yet even after long-term ART the diversity remained significantly lower than in transplant donor controls. Expanded TRB clones identified before ART initiation dominated the repertoire at all time points, although this dominance fluctuated and declined in many PLHIV after ART.

The material sequenced was unsorted PBMCs, taken 2.1 years after starting antiretroviral therapy. The sequence joins TRBV7-9 to TRBJ1-1; the junction holds 7 bases that match TRBD1. This TCR derives from a woman in her thirties or forties with HIV. The CDR3 amino acid sequence is: CASSLTQGTAEAFF. In nucleotides, the sequence is TGTGCCAGCAGCTTAACACAGGGGACGGCTGAAGCTTTCTTT.